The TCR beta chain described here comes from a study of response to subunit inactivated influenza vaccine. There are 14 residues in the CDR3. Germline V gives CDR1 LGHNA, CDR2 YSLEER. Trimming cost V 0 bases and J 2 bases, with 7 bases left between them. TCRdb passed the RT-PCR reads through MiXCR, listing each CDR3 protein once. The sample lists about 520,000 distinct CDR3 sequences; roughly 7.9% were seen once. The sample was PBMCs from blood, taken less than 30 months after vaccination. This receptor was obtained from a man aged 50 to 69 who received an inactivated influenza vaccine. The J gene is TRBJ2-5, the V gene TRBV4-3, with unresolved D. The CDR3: CASSQDRTQETQYF. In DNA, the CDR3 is TGCGCCAGCAGCCAAGACAGAACTCAAGAGACCCAGTACTTC.